Below, 21 T cell receptor beta chains from the same sample are listed, as sequenced in a study of blood T cell repertoires in COVID-19. Here immunoSEQ multiplex PCR was the method, and the copy in TCRdb shows in-frame clones only, minus some. Among about 230,000 clones, 81% were seen once, and the ten largest hold 6.5% to 9.5%. The sequencing sample was made of peripheral blood. All receptors derive from a woman older than 75 with COVID-19, enrolled during active disease.

J is TRBJ2-7 and V is TRBV19; 7 bases are shared with TRBD1. The junction had 7 bases not matched to a gene; V was cut back by 6 bases and J by 2 bases. Germline CDR1 LNHDA, CDR2 SQIVND (reference sequence). The CDR3 has 14 amino acids. CDR3 loop: CASSQQGTTYEQYF. The CDR3 nucleotides are TGTGCCAGTAGCCAACAGGGGACCACCTACGAGCAGTACTTC.

The sample holds many counts of this clone. The chain joins TRBV19 to TRBJ1-5; 9 bases agree with TRBD1. Germline trimming cut 4 bases from V and 0 bases from J; bases unmatched to any gene: 13. There are 19 residues in the CDR3. CDR1 is LNHDA and CDR2 is SQIVND in the germline V gene (reference sequence). CDR3 residues: CASSTSGTGSANSNQPQHF. CDR3 in DNA: TGTGCCAGTAGTACTTCAGGGACAGGGAGTGCGAATAGCAATCAGCCCCAGCATTTT.

This chain uses TRBV10-3 with TRBJ1-2; 7 bases map to TRBD1. V gave up 6 bases and J gave up 3 bases; unmatched junction bases: 7. Looked up from germline, CDR1 is ENHRY and CDR2 is SYGVKD. CDR3 size: 14 residues. DNA for the CDR3: TGTGCCATCAGCCTCCGGGACAGAGACTATGGCTACACCTTC. As protein: CAISLRDRDYGYTF.

This clone was found once. The V call is TRBV5-1, the J call TRBJ1-6; 9 bases are a match to TRBD1. The CDR3 is made up of 15 amino acids. The germline V gene encodes CDR1 SGHRS and CDR2 YFSETQ. V shed 5 bases and J 9 bases; nucleotides not matched to a gene: 9. This CDR3 reads CASSNTGTGISPLHF. The CDR3 DNA follows: TGCGCCAGCAGTAATACCGGGACAGGGATTTCACCCCTCCACTTT.

The chain has TRBV25-1 and TRBJ1-6; 8 nucleotides match TRBD1. CDR1 and CDR2 (germline): MGHDK, SYGVNS. The CDR3 extends over 16 amino acids. After removal of 4 bases from V and 4 bases from J, the junction contained 6 bases not matched to a gene. The CDR3 region has the DNA TGTGCCAGCAGTGGGACAGGGATTAAATATAATTCACCCCTCCACTTT. Encoded protein: CASSGTGIKYNSPLHF.

V and J are TRBV5-1 and TRBJ2-5; 10 bases are shared with TRBD2. Germline V gene sequence: CDR1 SGHRS, CDR2 YFSETQ. There are 15 residues in the CDR3. The trim removed 3 bases at V and 1 base at J, leaving 3 bases unmatched. In DNA form, the CDR3 reads TGCGCCAGCAGCTCGACTAGCGGGTCCCAAGAGACCCAGTACTTC. This codes for CASSSTSGSQETQYF.

V gene TRBV30 combines with J gene TRBJ1-2; maybe TRBD1 (6 bases). Germline CDR1 and CDR2: GTSNPN and SVGIG (reference sequence). The CDR3 loop spans 14 amino acids. V gave up 3 bases and J gave up 2 bases, with 13 bases separating them. The chain's CDR3 is CAWRGGGGNYGYTF. The CDR3 DNA is TGTGCCTGGAGAGGAGGGGGGGGCAACTATGGCTACACCTTC.

The genes are TRBV5-1 and TRBJ1-4; 7 positions match TRBD1. The CDR3 sequence is 16 residues long. Trimming cost V 0 bases and J 6 bases; bases outside gene matches: 8. Germline CDR1 reads SGHRS; CDR2 reads YFSETQ. In DNA, the CDR3 is TGCGCCAGCAGCTTGGATGGTAGGGGGCGCGATGAAAAACTGTTTTTT. Its protein product is CASSLDGRGRDEKLFF.

The chain combines TRBV7-8 with TRBJ1-3; D might be TRBD1 (5 bases). The germline V and J ends were trimmed by 5 bases and 0 bases, with 17 bases remaining between them. The germline gives CDR1 SGHVS, CDR2 FQNEAQ. CDR3 length: 17 amino acids. The CDR3 coding sequence is TGTGCCAGCAGCCCCGGTCATGGGGCCTCCTCTGGAAACACCATATATTTT. Translating gives CASSPGHGASSGNTIYF.

The table lists this clone with a count of one. The chain is built from TRBV11-2 and TRBJ2-3; D perhaps matches TRBD1 (5 bases). The V end was cut by 5 bases, the J end by 5 bases, with 20 bases between. Germline values: CDR1 SGHAT, CDR2 FQNNGV. The CDR3 runs to 16 residues. The CDR3 DNA sequence: TGTGCCAGCAGCCTAAGTGTTGGGCAGGGCATAGATACGCAGTATTTT. Translating it yields CASSLSVGQGIDTQYF.

This chain connects TRBV3-1 (or the pseudogene TRBV3-2) to TRBJ2-7; D call uncertain. Trimming took 0 bases from V and 0 from J, leaving 6 bases between them. The CDR3 has 14 amino acids. The germline gives CDR1 LGHDT, CDR2 YNNKEL (reference sequence). The CDR3 DNA follows: TGTGCCAGCAGCCAAGAGGAGCTCTCCTACGAGCAGTACTTC. It codes for CASSQEELSYEQYF.

V and J are TRBV15 and TRBJ1-1, with D maybe TRBD1 (5 bases). Germline CDR1 reads LNHNV; CDR2 reads YYDKDF (reference sequence). This CDR3 has 14 residues. Trimming stripped 4 bases from V and 4 bases from J, with 13 bases between. CDR3 coding DNA: TGTGCCACCAGCACAGGGACTGCGGGCACTGAAGCTTTCTTT. It translates to CATSTGTAGTEAFF.

This chain uses TRBV2 with TRBJ1-2; D not resolved. V was shortened by 7 bases and J by 4 bases, with 13 bases between the two germline ends. CDR3 length: 13 residues. Germline CDR1 reads SNHLY; CDR2 reads FYNNEI. CDR3 region: CASTRENLYGYTF. The CDR3, as DNA: TGTGCCAGCACCCGGGAAAACCTCTATGGCTACACCTTC.

The DNA of the CDR3 is TGTGCCAGCAGCTTAAAGCCTCCAGATACGCAGTATTTT. Residues: CASSLKPPDTQYF. The V call is TRBV7-3, the J call TRBJ2-3, with D unclear. The V gene lost 1 base and the J gene lost 4 bases, with 6 bases spanning the gap. This CDR3 has 13 amino acids. CDR1 and CDR2 from the germline V gene are SGHTA and FQGTGA.

This clone occurred once. The chain couples TRBV19 to TRBJ1-5; D is perhaps TRBD1 (5 bases). Germline lookup yields CDR1 LNHDA and CDR2 SQIVND (reference sequence). Trimming cost V 4 bases and J 5 bases, with 12 bases left between them. The CDR3 loop spans 14 amino acids. CDR3 protein: CASSSYQGYQPQHF. The CDR3 nucleotides read TGTGCCAGTAGTAGCTACCAGGGCTATCAGCCCCAGCATTTT.

CDR3 bases: TGCGCCAGCAGCTTAGCGGGGGGGCCCGGATTGGGTGAGCAGTTCTTC. Its protein is CASSLAGGPGLGEQFF. The chain is built from TRBV5-1 and TRBJ2-1; 10 positions agree with TRBD2. V shed 2 bases and J 9 bases; nucleotides not matched to a gene: 11. Per the germline V gene, CDR1 is SGHRS and CDR2 is YFSETQ. CDR3 length: 16 amino acids. The whole variable domain, remainder taken from reference TRBV5-1 and TRBJ2-1, is KAGVTQTPRYLIKTRGQQVTLSCSPISGHRSVSWYQQTPGQGLQFLFEYFSETQRNKGNFPGRFSGRQFSNSRSEMNVSTLELGDSALYLCASSLAGGPGLGEQFFGPGTRLTVL.

V is TRBV19 and J is TRBJ2-3; possibly TRBD1 for D (5 bases). Germline CDR1 reads LNHDA; CDR2 reads SQIVND (reference sequence). The length of the CDR3 is 16 residues. V gave up 5 bases and J gave up 0 bases, with 15 bases separating them. The CDR3: CASSANRRPSTDTQYF. DNA for the CDR3: TGTGCCAGTAGTGCGAACAGGCGACCCAGCACAGATACGCAGTATTTT. Supplemented by reference TRBV19 and TRBJ2-3, the full variable domain reads DGGITQSPKYLFRKEGQNVTLSCEQNLNHDAMYWYRQDPGQGLRLIYYSQIVNDFQKGDIAEGYSVSREKKESFPLTVTSAQKNPTAFYLCASSANRRPSTDTQYFGPGTRLTVL.

The chain combines TRBV28 with TRBJ1-2, with a weak D call TRBD1 (5 bases). Trimming left V 7 bases short and J 7 bases short, with 16 bases between. The CDR3 length is 13 residues. The germline V gene encodes CDR1 MDHEN and CDR2 SYDVKM. CDR3 nucleotide sequence: TGTGCCAGCACCGGGGGGAAATCCCGTGGCTACACCTTC. Its protein is CASTGGKSRGYTF.

The V gene is TRBV30, the J gene TRBJ2-5, with TRBD2 identical over 12 bases. The J segment lost 4 bases and the V segment lost 3 bases, leaving 6 bases of the junction unmatched. The germline gives CDR1 GTSNPN, CDR2 SVGIG (reference sequence). This CDR3 has 15 residues. In nucleotides, the CDR3 is TGTGCCTGGAGGCCAAGGGGACTAGCGGGAGAGACCCAGTACTTC. Protein product: CAWRPRGLAGETQYF.

The gene calls are TRBV5-1 and TRBJ1-1, with D possibly being TRBD1 (6 bases). CDR3 length: 15 residues. Germline assignment: CDR1 SGHRS and CDR2 YFSETQ. V was pared by 0 bases and J by 2 bases, with 11 bases between. The CDR3: CASSLGGRGNTEAFF. The CDR3, as DNA: TGCGCCAGCAGCTTGGGTGGCAGGGGCAACACTGAAGCTTTCTTT.

The genes are TRBV3-1 (or the pseudogene TRBV3-2) and TRBJ2-1; 7 nucleotides match TRBD2. This CDR3 has 13 residues. The germline gives CDR1 LGHDT, CDR2 YNNKEL (reference sequence). V shed 5 bases, J shed 7 bases, and the junction held 5 bases outside the gene matches. The CDR3: CASSGPAGNEQFF. The CDR3 coding sequence is TGTGCCAGCAGCGGACCAGCGGGGAATGAGCAGTTCTTC.